Listed below are T cell receptor beta chains from one sample, sequenced in a study of neurological immune-mediated disorders. TCRdb called the 5' RACE reads again in MiXCR, with one record for every CDR3 protein. The repertoire includes roughly 62,000 distinct CDR3 sequences, about 3.5% of them detected once, and over 2% sits in the top ten. Sequenced material: PBMCs. The receptors come from a woman aged 50 to 65 with multiple sclerosis. CDR3s include the opening cysteine and the closing phenylalanine or tryptophan. D genes are given only for firm matches. Some rows mark clone size as missing; the rest say once, few, many or name a class of expanded clone.

j_call d_call clone_size v_call cdr3_aa cdr3_nt
TRBJ2-5 . many TRBV5-1 CASSTGQNQETQYF TGCGCCAGCAGCACCGGACAGAACCAAGAGACCCAGTACTTC
TRBJ2-1 . many TRBV9 CASSVEGTIDNEQFF TGTGCCAGCAGCGTAGAAGGGACCATAGACAATGAGCAGTTCTTC
TRBJ2-7 TRBD2 many TRBV12-3/TRBV12-4 CASSLGLAGHEQYF TGTGCCAGCAGTTTAGGACTAGCGGGACACGAGCAGTACTTC
TRBJ2-2 . many TRBV11-2 CASSLTDNTGELFF TGTGCCAGCAGCTTAACCGATAACACCGGGGAGCTGTTTTTT
TRBJ1-2 . many TRBV7-2 CASSLTKDSHGYTF TGTGCCAGCAGCCTTACTAAGGACAGCCATGGCTACACCTTC
TRBJ2-5 . few TRBV20-1 CSGAGVQETQYF TGCAGTGGAGCCGGGGTACAAGAGACCCAGTACTTC
TRBJ2-2 . many TRBV15 CATGSGELFF TGTGCCACCGGATCCGGGGAGCTGTTTTTT
TRBJ2-7 TRBD2 many TRBV20-1 CSASGTRPGTSGSSYEQYF TGCAGTGCTAGTGGTACCAGGCCCGGGACTAGCGGGAGCTCCTACGAGCAGTACTTC
TRBJ1-1 TRBD1 many TRBV7-9 CAISGQGAKTEAFF TGTGCCATCTCGGGACAGGGGGCGAAGACTGAAGCTTTCTTT
TRBJ1-3 . many TRBV28 CASSLGRGNTIYF TGTGCCAGCAGTTTGGGGAGAGGAAACACCATATATTTT
TRBJ2-7 . many TRBV27 CASSFGRSGSYEQYF TGTGCCAGCAGTTTCGGACGGTCAGGGTCCTACGAGCAGTACTTC
TRBJ1-5 . many TRBV12-3/TRBV12-4 CASSLYKGGNQPQHF TGTGCCAGCAGTTTATACAAGGGGGGAAACCAGCCCCAGCATTTT
TRBJ2-5 TRBD2 many TRBV5-1 CASSNGLATQETQYF TGCGCCAGCAGCAACGGACTAGCGACCCAAGAGACCCAGTACTTC
TRBJ1-6 . many TRBV20-1 CSARDLGYNSPLNF TGCAGTGCTAGAGATCTCGGTTATAATTCACCCCTCAACTTT
TRBJ2-3 . many TRBV27 CADPSRREGTDTQYF TGTGCCGACCCGAGTCGCAGGGAGGGCACAGATACGCAGTATTTT
TRBJ2-7 . many TRBV29-1 CSVGRDTEQYF TGCAGCGTTGGTCGAGATACGGAGCAGTACTTC
TRBJ2-3 . many TRBV20-1 CSARAGLRLDTQYF TGCAGTGCTAGGGCGGGACTCCGGCTAGATACGCAGTATTTT
TRBJ2-3 . many TRBV12-3/TRBV12-4 CASSLALGSGADTQYF TGTGCCAGCAGTTTGGCTTTAGGGAGTGGGGCAGATACGCAGTATTTT
TRBJ2-1 TRBD2 many TRBV20-1 CSARVAGGNNEQFF TGCAGTGCTAGAGTAGCGGGGGGCAACAATGAGCAGTTCTTC
TRBJ2-7 TRBD2 many TRBV5-1 CASSLGSSGTYYEQYF TGCGCCAGCAGCTTGGGATCTAGCGGGACCTACTACGAGCAGTACTTC
TRBJ1-6 . few TRBV27 CASTWQDGSPLHF TGTGCCAGCACGTGGCAGGACGGTTCACCCCTCCACTTT
TRBJ1-1 . many TRBV5-1 CASSLAGGPHMNTEAFF TGCGCCAGCAGCTTGGCCGGAGGCCCCCACATGAACACTGAAGCTTTCTTT
TRBJ1-1 . many TRBV14 CASSHEWGGNTEAFF TGTGCCAGCAGCCACGAGTGGGGAGGGAACACTGAAGCTTTCTTT
TRBJ1-2 . many TRBV20-1 CSARHLPNYGYTF TGCAGTGCTAGACACCTTCCCAACTATGGCTACACCTTC
TRBJ2-7 . many TRBV3-1 CASSQGWSTGEQYF TGTGCCAGCAGCCAAGGGTGGTCGACGGGTGAGCAGTACTTC
TRBJ2-1 TRBD2 many TRBV20-1 CSAIATSGGNEQFF TGCAGTGCCATAGCTACTAGCGGGGGCAATGAGCAGTTCTTC
TRBJ2-1 . many TRBV10-2 CASSHPYEQFF TGCGCCAGCAGTCACCCCTATGAGCAGTTCTTC
TRBJ2-7 . many TRBV6-2/TRBV6-3 CASTTGLDEQYF TGTGCCAGCACTACGGGCCTGGACGAGCAGTACTTC
TRBJ1-2 . many TRBV5-6 CASSAGTYGYTF TGTGCCAGCAGCGCTGGGACATATGGCTACACCTTC
TRBJ2-3 TRBD2 many TRBV6-5 CASSRSLAVSTDTQYF TGTGCCAGCAGTCGCTCTCTAGCGGTCAGCACAGATACGCAGTATTTT
TRBJ1-1 . few TRBV20-1 CSARRLNTEAFF TGCAGTGCTAGAAGGTTGAACACTGAAGCTTTCTTT
TRBJ1-2 TRBD1 . TRBV6-2/TRBV6-3 CASSSGQGKTF TGTGCCAGCAGCTCAGGACAGGGGAAAACCTTC
TRBJ2-1 . many TRBV6-5 CASSHLKGEQFF TGTGCCAGCAGTCACCTGAAGGGGGAGCAGTTCTTC
TRBJ2-7 TRBD2 many TRBV7-2 CASSRSGNSYEQYF TGTGCCAGCAGCCGGAGCGGGAACTCCTACGAGCAGTACTTC
TRBJ1-4 . many TRBV4-3 CASSLELGSMGEKLFF TGCGCCAGCAGCCTCGAATTAGGGTCAATGGGGGAAAAACTGTTTTTT
TRBJ2-7 . . TRBV7-3 CASSLNPLGRGDHEQYF TGTGCCAGCAGCTTAAACCCCCTTGGCAGGGGTGACCACGAGCAGTACTTC
TRBJ1-1 . many TRBV7-2 CASSPTGRTEAFF TGTGCCAGCAGCCCAACAGGGAGGACTGAAGCTTTCTTT
TRBJ1-1 . many TRBV5-6 CASSLEGRGAFF TGTGCCAGCAGCTTGGAAGGGAGAGGAGCTTTCTTT
TRBJ1-1 . many TRBV20-1 CSARVPFMNTEAFF TGCAGTGCTAGAGTCCCATTCATGAACACTGAAGCTTTCTTT
TRBJ1-5 . many TRBV20-1 CSASSGYNQPQHF TGCAGTGCTAGTTCTGGGTACAATCAGCCCCAGCATTTT
TRBJ1-2 TRBD1 many TRBV20-1 CSARVLDRGEFYGYTF TGCAGTGCTAGAGTCCTAGACAGGGGGGAGTTCTATGGCTACACCTTC
TRBJ1-2 . many TRBV20-1 CSARDNRDYGYTF TGCAGTGCTAGAGATAACAGGGACTATGGCTACACCTTC
TRBJ1-2 . many TRBV20-1 CSARDLTNYGYTF TGCAGTGCTAGAGACTTAACTAACTATGGCTACACCTTC
TRBJ2-7 . many TRBV5-6 CASSFTVGVYEQYF TGTGCCAGCAGCTTCACGGTGGGAGTCTACGAGCAGTACTTC
TRBJ2-1 TRBD1 many TRBV3-1 CASTLRTGRDRGYNEQFF TGTGCCAGCACCCTAAGAACCGGACGGGACAGGGGATACAATGAGCAGTTCTTC
TRBJ1-1 TRBD1 many TRBV7-2 CASSLLKGAGEAFF TGTGCCAGCAGCCTACTCAAGGGGGCGGGTGAAGCTTTCTTT
TRBJ2-1 . . TRBV4-1 CASSQDAGSSYNEQFF TGCGCCAGCAGCCAAGATGCAGGGAGCTCCTACAATGAGCAGTTCTTC
TRBJ2-7 . many TRBV20-1 CSAGSGASYEQYF TGCAGTGCTGGATCCGGGGCCTCCTACGAGCAGTACTTC
TRBJ2-7 . many TRBV7-2 CASSLGNRVWEQYF TGTGCCAGCAGCTTAGGGAACAGGGTCTGGGAGCAGTACTTC
TRBJ2-6 . many TRBV12-3/TRBV12-4 CASTRGSGANVLTF TGTGCCAGCACCCGGGGTTCTGGGGCCAACGTCCTGACTTTC
TRBJ2-1 TRBD2 many TRBV5-6 CASSSFIRSSGTSGRYNEQFF TGTGCCAGCAGCAGCTTCATTCGCTCGTCCGGGACTAGCGGGAGGTACAATGAGCAGTTCTTC
TRBJ1-2 . many TRBV25-1 CASSGDSFGYGYTF TGTGCCAGCAGTGGCGACAGTTTCGGGTATGGCTACACCTTC
TRBJ2-4 . many TRBV20-1 CSALDSLAKNIQYF TGCAGTGCACTGGACAGCCTAGCCAAAAACATTCAGTACTTC
TRBJ1-2 . many TRBV29-1 CSVDGSYYGYTF TGCAGCGTTGACGGATCATACTATGGCTACACCTTC
TRBJ2-3 . . TRBV20-1 CSARTGKTGDTQYF TGCAGTGCTAGGACTGGAAAAACGGGCGATACGCAGTATTTT
TRBJ1-6 . few TRBV20-1 CSASYGSVVIDSPLHF TGCAGTGCTAGTTACGGCAGTGTCGTAATTGATTCACCCCTCCACTTT
TRBJ1-2 . once TRBV4-3 CASSQDSLLNGGYTF TGCGCCAGCAGCCAAGATAGTTTGCTAAACGGGGGCTACACCTTC
TRBJ1-3 TRBD1 many TRBV7-9 CASSLPDRPSSGNTIYF TGTGCCAGCAGCTTACCGGACAGGCCAAGCTCTGGAAACACCATATATTTT
TRBJ2-3 TRBD1 many TRBV13 CASSSETGATDTQYF TGTGCCAGCAGCTCAGAGACAGGGGCGACAGATACGCAGTATTTT